The sequence of this T cell receptor (beta chain) was determined in a study of blood T cell repertoires in COVID-19. Study-wide context: The samples span acute and convalescent COVID-19 from the United States, Italy and Spain. PBMCs, B-cell-depleted T cells, or T cells were the source of the cDNA or gDNA that made up the material.

In the original workflow: It was from reference gene primer amplification that nucleated cell counts were estimated. Some clones are missing from TCRdb's copy, which holds only in-frame ones; the method was immunoSEQ multiplex PCR. That table supplies the V and J calls and clone size; D and trimming were determined from the DNA. The data contain approximately 200,000 clones, approximately 90% of them singletons. Clinical histories supplied by participants themselves formed the basis of cohort assignment. Sequenced material: PBMCs or T cells enriched from blood (not recorded which). This TCR was recovered from a woman under 30 in a cohort exposed to, infected with or recovered from COVID-19 (not recorded which).

CDR3 sequence: CAISEGTRALSNYGYTF. The CDR3, as DNA: TGTGCCATCAGTGAGGGGACAAGGGCCCTATCTAACTATGGCTACACCTTC. V usage is TRBV10-3 and J usage is TRBJ1-2; possibly TRBD1 for D (6 bases). The CDR3 sequence is 17 residues long. The V and J ends lost 2 bases and 0 bases respectively, with 16 bases between them. Germline V gene lookup returns CDR1 ENHRY and CDR2 SYGVKD.